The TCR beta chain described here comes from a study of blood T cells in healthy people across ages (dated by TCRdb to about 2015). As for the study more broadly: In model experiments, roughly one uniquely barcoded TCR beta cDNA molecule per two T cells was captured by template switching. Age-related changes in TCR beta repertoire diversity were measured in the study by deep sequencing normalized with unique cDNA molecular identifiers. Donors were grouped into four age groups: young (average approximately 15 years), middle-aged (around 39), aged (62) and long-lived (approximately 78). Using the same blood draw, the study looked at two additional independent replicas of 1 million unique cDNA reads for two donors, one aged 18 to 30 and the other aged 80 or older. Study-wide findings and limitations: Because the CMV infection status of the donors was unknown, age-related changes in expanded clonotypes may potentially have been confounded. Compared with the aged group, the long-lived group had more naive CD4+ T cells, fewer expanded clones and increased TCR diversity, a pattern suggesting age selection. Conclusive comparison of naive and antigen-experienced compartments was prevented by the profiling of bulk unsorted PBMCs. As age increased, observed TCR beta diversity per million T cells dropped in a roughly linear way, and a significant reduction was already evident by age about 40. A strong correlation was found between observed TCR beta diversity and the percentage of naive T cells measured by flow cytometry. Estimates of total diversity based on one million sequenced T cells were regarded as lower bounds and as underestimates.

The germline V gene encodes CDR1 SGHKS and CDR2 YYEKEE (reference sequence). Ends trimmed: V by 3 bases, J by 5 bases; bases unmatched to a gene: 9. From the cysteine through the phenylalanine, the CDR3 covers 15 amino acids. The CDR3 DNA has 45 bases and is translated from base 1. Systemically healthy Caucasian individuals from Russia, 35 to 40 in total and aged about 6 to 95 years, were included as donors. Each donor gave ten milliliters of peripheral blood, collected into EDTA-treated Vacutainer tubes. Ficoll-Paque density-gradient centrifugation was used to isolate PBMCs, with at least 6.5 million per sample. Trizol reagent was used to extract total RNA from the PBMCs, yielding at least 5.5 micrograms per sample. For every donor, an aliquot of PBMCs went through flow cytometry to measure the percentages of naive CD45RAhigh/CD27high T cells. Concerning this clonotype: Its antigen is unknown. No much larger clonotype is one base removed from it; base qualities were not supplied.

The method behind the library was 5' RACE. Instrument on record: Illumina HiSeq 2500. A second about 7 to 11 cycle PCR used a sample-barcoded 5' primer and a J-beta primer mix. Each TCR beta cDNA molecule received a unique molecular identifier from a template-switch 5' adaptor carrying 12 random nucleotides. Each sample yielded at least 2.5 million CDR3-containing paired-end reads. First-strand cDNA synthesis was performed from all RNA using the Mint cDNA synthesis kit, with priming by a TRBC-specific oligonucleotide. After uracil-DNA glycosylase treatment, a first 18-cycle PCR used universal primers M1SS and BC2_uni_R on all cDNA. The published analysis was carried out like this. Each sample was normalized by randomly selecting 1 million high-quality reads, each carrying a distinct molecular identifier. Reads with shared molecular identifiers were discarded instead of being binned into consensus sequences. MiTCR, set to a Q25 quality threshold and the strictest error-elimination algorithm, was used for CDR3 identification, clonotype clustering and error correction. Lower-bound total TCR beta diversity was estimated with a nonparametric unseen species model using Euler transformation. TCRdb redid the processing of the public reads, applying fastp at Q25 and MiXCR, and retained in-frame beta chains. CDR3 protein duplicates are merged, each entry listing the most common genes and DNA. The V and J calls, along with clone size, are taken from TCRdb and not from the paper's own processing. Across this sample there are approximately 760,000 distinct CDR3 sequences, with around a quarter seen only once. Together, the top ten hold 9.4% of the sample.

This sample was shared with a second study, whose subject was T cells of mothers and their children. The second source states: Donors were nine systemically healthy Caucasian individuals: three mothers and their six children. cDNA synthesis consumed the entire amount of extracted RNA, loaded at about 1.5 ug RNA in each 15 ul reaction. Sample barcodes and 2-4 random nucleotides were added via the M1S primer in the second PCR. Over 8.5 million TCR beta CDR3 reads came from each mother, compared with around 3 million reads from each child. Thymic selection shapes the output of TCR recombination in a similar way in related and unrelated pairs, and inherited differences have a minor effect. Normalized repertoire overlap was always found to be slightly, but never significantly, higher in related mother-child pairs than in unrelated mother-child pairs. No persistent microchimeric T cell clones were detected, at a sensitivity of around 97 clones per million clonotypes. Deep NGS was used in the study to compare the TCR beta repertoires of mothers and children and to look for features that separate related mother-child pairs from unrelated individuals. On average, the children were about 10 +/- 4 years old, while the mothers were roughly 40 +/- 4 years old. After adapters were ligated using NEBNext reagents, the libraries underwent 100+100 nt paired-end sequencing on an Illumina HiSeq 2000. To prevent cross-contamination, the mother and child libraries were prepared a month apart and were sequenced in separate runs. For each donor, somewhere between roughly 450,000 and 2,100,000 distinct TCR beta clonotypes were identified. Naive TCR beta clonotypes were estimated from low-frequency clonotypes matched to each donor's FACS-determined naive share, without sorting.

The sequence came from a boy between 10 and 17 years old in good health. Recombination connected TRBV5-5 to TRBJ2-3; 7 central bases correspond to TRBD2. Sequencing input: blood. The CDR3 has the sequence CASSWGTTDGDTQYF. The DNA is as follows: TGTGCCAGCAGCTGGGGGACTACGGATGGAGATACGCAGTATTTT.